A single sample gave rise to the 32 T cell receptor beta chains below, sequenced in a study of shared clonotypes between healthy human individuals. This table comes from immunoSEQ multiplex PCR, and its TCRdb copy is limited to in-frame clones, with some not included. In the table there are about 2 million clones, about 95% of which are singletons. Naive CD8 cells lacked CD45RO, underwent positive selection for CCR7 and left out terminally differentiated effector memory CD45RA+ cells. Sequencing was performed on naive CD8+ T cells sorted from blood. The receptors shown here come from a man in his late teens or twenties in good health.

About this clone: Other DNA sequences in this sample translate to the same CDR3. The chain joins TRBV10-3 to TRBJ2-7; perhaps D is TRBD1 or TRBD2 (5 bases each). V gave up 2 bases and J gave up 2 bases, with 10 bases separating them. CDR1 is ENHRY, CDR2 SYGVKD, per germline. CDR3 length: 14 amino acids. The CDR3 spells CAISEGDGAYEQYF. CDR3 nucleotides: TGTGCCATCAGTGAGGGGGACGGAGCCTACGAGCAGTACTTC.

The chain couples TRBV11-2 to TRBJ2-3, with TRBD2 matching 7 bases. Germline CDR1 and CDR2: SGHAT and FQNNGV. The CDR3 extends over 15 amino acids. The V and J ends lost 5 bases and 4 bases, in that order; junction bases with no gene match: 9. The CDR3 DNA sequence: TGTGCCAGCAGCCCGAGCGGGAACGGGGCAGATACGCAGTATTTT. It codes for CASSPSGNGADTQYF.

V gene TRBV6-5 combines with J gene TRBJ2-2, with a tentative D call TRBD1 (5 bases). This CDR3 is built from 15 residues. V gave up 7 bases and J gave up 1 base, with 13 bases separating them. Germline values: CDR1 MNHEY, CDR2 SVGAGI. This CDR3 reads CASTTRQGNTGELFF. The DNA for the CDR3 is TGTGCCAGCACCACGAGGCAGGGGAACACCGGGGAGCTGTTTTTT.

V and J are TRBV27 and TRBJ2-1; maybe TRBD2 (5 bases). Looked up from germline, CDR1 is MNHEY and CDR2 is SMNVEV (reference sequence). The CDR3 has 14 amino acids. V dropped 2 bases and J dropped 4 bases, with 9 bases sitting between them. This CDR3 reads CASSLRSGYNEQFF. DNA of the CDR3: TGTGCCAGCAGTTTACGCAGCGGATACAATGAGCAGTTCTTC.

V usage is TRBV19 and J usage is TRBJ2-3; 7 positions agree with TRBD2. Trimming at V came to 3 bases and at J to 6 bases, leaving 12 bases not matched to a gene. Germline V gene data show CDR1 as LNHDA and CDR2 as SQIVND (reference sequence). CDR3 length equals 16 residues. For the CDR3, the DNA is TGTGCCAGTAGTATCCTTCCAGCGGGGACCGAGGATACGCAGTATTTT. This encodes CASSILPAGTEDTQYF.

V usage is TRBV11-2 and J usage is TRBJ1-1; TRBD1 matches 7 bases. Germline-derived CDR1 and CDR2 are SGHAT and FQNNGV. V dropped 5 bases and J dropped 5; count of bases not matched to a gene: 11. The CDR3 has 15 residues. The CDR3 nucleotides are TGTGCCAGCAGCCCCGGGGCAGGGGGTGGTACTGAAGCTTTCTTT. This encodes CASSPGAGGGTEAFF.

The chain's CDR3 is CASSPLIAGADTQYF. In DNA form, the CDR3 reads TGTGCCAGCAGCCCACTCATCGCGGGTGCAGATACGCAGTATTTT. This rearrangement joins TRBV11-2 to TRBJ2-3, with a tentative D call TRBD2 (5 bases). This CDR3 comprises 15 residues. Between the trimmed V and J ends, which lost 5 bases and 4 bases, there was a span of 16 bases. Germline V gives CDR1 SGHAT, CDR2 FQNNGV.

The chain carries TRBV10-3 and TRBJ2-7; TRBD1 might be the D (6 bases). The CDR3 totals 15 residues. CDR1 is ENHRY and CDR2 is SYGVKD in the germline V gene. With 4 bases removed from V and 1 base from J, the gap between germline ends came to 14 bases. The CDR3 region has the DNA TGTGCCATCAGTGGCGAGGGGACACCTTCCTACGAGCAGTACTTC. It codes for CAISGEGTPSYEQYF.

The chain has TRBV7-2 and TRBJ1-2; possible D gene TRBD1, 5 bases. V lost 2 bases and J lost 2, with 15 bases in between. CDR1 is SGHTA, CDR2 FQGNSA, per germline. This CDR3 contains 16 residues. The CDR3 protein is CASSLSLEGLNYGYTF. The CDR3 DNA is TGTGCCAGCAGCTTAAGTCTTGAGGGGTTAAACTATGGCTACACCTTC.

The rearrangement joins TRBV10-3 to TRBJ1-1, with D unresolved. Trimming cost V 2 bases and J 1 base, with 8 bases left between them. The CDR3 contains 14 residues. Germline V CDR1 and CDR2: ENHRY, SYGVKD. In DNA, the CDR3 is TGTGCCATCAGTGAGGCGGTGGGGAACACTGAAGCTTTCTTT. Its protein is CAISEAVGNTEAFF.

The CDR3 reads CASSLWGGISSYNEQFF. The DNA for the CDR3 is TGTGCCAGCAGCTTATGGGGGGGGATAAGCTCCTACAATGAGCAGTTCTTC. The chain couples TRBV7-2 to TRBJ2-1; 7 bases are shared with TRBD2. The V gene end was trimmed by 2 bases and the J gene end by 0 bases; junction bases not matched to a gene: 7. The CDR3 covers 17 residues. Germline loops: CDR1 SGHTA, CDR2 FQGNSA.

The rearrangement links TRBV4-3 to TRBJ2-1, with 9 bases matching TRBD2. Trimming removed 2 bases from V and 8 bases from J; junction bases left unmatched: 10. Per the germline V gene, CDR1 is LGHNA and CDR2 is YSLEER. CDR3 length equals 16 residues. The CDR3 here is CASSQLGSGSLDEQFF. For the CDR3, the DNA is TGCGCCAGCAGCCAATTGGGTAGCGGGAGTCTCGATGAGCAGTTCTTC.

The J gene is TRBJ2-7, the V gene TRBV7-9; perhaps TRBD1 as D (6 bases). The CDR3 length is 15 residues. Germline lookup yields CDR1 SEHNR and CDR2 FQNEAQ (reference sequence). The V and J ends lost 5 bases and 5 bases respectively, with 19 bases between them. The CDR3 DNA sequence: TGTGCCAGCAGCGTGGGGACAATAGACGGGGACGAGCAGTACTTC. Translated, it gives CASSVGTIDGDEQYF.

The CDR3 is CASSLDQPFFEGNNGYTF. CDR3 DNA: TGTGCCAGCAGCTTAGATCAACCTTTTTTCGAGGGGAACAATGGCTACACCTTC. The chain is built from TRBV7-8 and TRBJ1-2; tentative D call: TRBD1 (5 bases). Germline V gives CDR1 SGHVS, CDR2 FQNEAQ. V lost 1 base and J lost 6, with 24 bases in between. This CDR3 spans 18 amino acids.

The chain recombines TRBV4-3 with TRBJ2-1; tentative D call: TRBD2 (5 bases). Germline V lookup: CDR1 LGHNA, CDR2 YSLEER. Trimming pared 0 bases from V and 7 bases from J, leaving 19 bases between. The CDR3 runs 17 residues. CDR3 DNA sequence: TGCGCCAGCAGCCAAGATATGTGGTCGGCTTCGGGGAATGAGCAGTTCTTC. Translating gives CASSQDMWSASGNEQFF.

This chain uses TRBV28 with TRBJ2-5; D remains unclear. The germline gives CDR1 MDHEN, CDR2 SYDVKM. The CDR3 length is 16 residues. The V end was cut by 5 bases, the J end by 2 bases, with 18 bases between. CDR3 residues: CASSPSSLNWQETQYF. CDR3 nucleotides: TGTGCCAGCAGTCCTAGTTCGCTTAATTGGCAAGAGACCCAGTACTTC.

Concerning this clone itself: Other DNA sequences in the sample encode the same CDR3. The CDR3 is CASSSSGNEQFF. DNA of the CDR3: TGTGCCAGCAGTTCCTCAGGGAATGAGCAGTTCTTC. The chain links TRBV7-9 to TRBJ2-1, with TRBD1 as a possible D gene (5 bases). The V end lost 6 bases, the J end lost 7 bases, and 10 bases lay between the germline ends. Germline-derived CDR1 and CDR2 are SEHNR and FQNEAQ (reference sequence). The CDR3 length is 12 residues. The whole variable domain, filled in from reference TRBV7-9 and TRBJ2-1, reads DTGVSQNPRHKITKRGQNVTFRCDPISEHNRLYWYRQTLGQGPEFLTYFQNEAQLEKSRLLSDRFSAERPKGSFSTLEIQRTEQGDSAMYLCASSSSGNEQFFGPGTRLTVL.

This rearrangement joins TRBV5-5 to TRBJ2-1; possible D gene TRBD2, 6 bases. The CDR3 extends over 13 amino acids. Germline CDR1 SGHKS, CDR2 YYEKEE (reference sequence). The ends were cut back, 0 bases at V and 7 bases at J, with 8 bases in the middle. The CDR3 spells CASSLERVNEQFF. As DNA, the CDR3 is TGTGCCAGCAGCTTGGAGCGGGTAAATGAGCAGTTCTTC.

The V gene is TRBV7-8, the J gene TRBJ2-7, with D maybe TRBD1 (6 bases). Trimming took off 4 bases at V and 1 base at J, with 11 bases between the two ends. The CDR3 covers 14 residues. Per germline, CDR1 SGHVS and CDR2 FQNEAQ. The CDR3 sequence is CASSSDGQSYEQYF. For the CDR3, the DNA is TGTGCCAGCAGCTCCGACGGACAGTCCTACGAGCAGTACTTC.

The rearrangement uses TRBV7-6 and TRBJ1-2, with D possibly matching TRBD1 (5 bases). V was shortened by 5 bases and J by 4 bases, with 14 bases between the two germline ends. The CDR3 is made up of 14 amino acids. Germline V CDR1 and CDR2: SGHVS, FNYEAQ. CDR3 DNA sequence: TGTGCCAGCAGCCCAGATGGGGGATCCTATGGCTACACCTTC. Protein: CASSPDGGSYGYTF.

V is TRBV6-1 and J is TRBJ2-5, with D perhaps matching TRBD1 or TRBD2 (5 bases each). The germline V gene has CDR1 MNHNS and CDR2 SASEGT. The CDR3 is 13 residues long. Deletions cut 8 bases from V and 3 bases from J, with 13 bases between. The CDR3 nucleotides read TGTGCCAGCCGGGACCCGCCCGAAGAGACCCAGTACTTC. The encoded protein is CASRDPPEETQYF.

The rearrangement joins TRBV7-9 to TRBJ2-7; no clear D gene. CDR3 length equals 13 residues. The germline V gene encodes CDR1 SEHNR and CDR2 FQNEAQ (reference sequence). V gave up 5 bases and J gave up 4 bases, with 12 bases separating them. The CDR3 protein is CASSVGTPYEQYF. As DNA, the CDR3 is TGTGCCAGCAGCGTAGGAACACCGTACGAGCAGTACTTC.

The sample holds one count of this clone. The chain uses TRBV7-6 and TRBJ2-7; TRBD1 might be the D (5 bases). Trimming took 0 bases from V and 2 from J, leaving 8 bases between them. Germline V gives CDR1 SGHVS, CDR2 FNYEAQ. The CDR3 contains 14 residues. CDR3 bases: TGTGCCAGCAGCTTAGCCCAGGGTACCTACGAGCAGTACTTC. As protein: CASSLAQGTYEQYF.

This clone was counted a single time. The chain has TRBV5-5 and TRBJ2-7, with TRBD2 as a possible D gene (6 bases). The CDR3 has 13 amino acids. Trimming pared 4 bases from V and 2 bases from J, leaving 10 bases between. Per germline, CDR1 SGHKS and CDR2 YYEKEE (reference sequence). The DNA of the CDR3 is TGTGCCAGCAGCCACGGACTACCCTACGAGCAGTACTTC. It encodes CASSHGLPYEQYF.

This chain joins TRBV6-1 and TRBJ2-1, with 7 nucleotides matching TRBD2. Germline loops: CDR1 MNHNS, CDR2 SASEGT. V was pared by 11 bases and J by 4 bases, with 11 bases of the junction left unmatched. This CDR3 has 14 amino acids. The CDR3 DNA reads as TGTGCCGTTTTGTTCCGGGGAGGGTACAATGAGCAGTTCTTC. It encodes CAVLFRGGYNEQFF.

V usage is TRBV27 and J usage is TRBJ2-7; 8 nucleotides agree with TRBD2. The V and J ends lost 7 bases and 2 bases, in that order; junction bases with no gene match: 4. The CDR3 has 13 residues. CDR1 is MNHEY, CDR2 SMNVEV, per germline (reference sequence). The CDR3 sequence: CASKEAGAYEQYF. The CDR3 DNA reads TGTGCCAGCAAAGAAGCGGGGGCCTACGAGCAGTACTTC.

This rearrangement joins TRBV6-5 to TRBJ2-2; 10 bases fit TRBD2. The ends lost 2 bases at V and 5 bases at J; junction bases unmatched: 2. This CDR3 has 15 amino acids. Looked up from germline, CDR1 is MNHEY and CDR2 is SVGAGI. This chain's CDR3 is CASSYGLAATGELFF. The DNA for the CDR3 is TGTGCCAGCAGTTACGGACTAGCGGCTACCGGGGAGCTGTTTTTT.

CDR3 protein: CASSGGYQETQYF. In DNA, the CDR3 is TGTGCCAGCAGCGGAGGGTACCAAGAGACCCAGTACTTC. This chain connects TRBV21-1 to TRBJ2-5; the table's D call, TRBD2, was not checked against the DNA. TRBV21-1 is listed as a pseudogene. This CDR3 is built from 13 residues.

The chain joins TRBV28 to TRBJ2-7; D is possibly TRBD1 (6 bases). The CDR3 has 15 amino acids. V was pared by 0 bases and J by 5 bases, with 14 bases between. Germline V gene data show CDR1 as MDHEN and CDR2 as SYDVKM. The CDR3 sequence: CASSLWLMGAHEQYF. The CDR3 DNA follows: TGTGCCAGCAGTTTATGGCTAATGGGGGCCCACGAGCAGTACTTC.

V and J are TRBV29-1 and TRBJ2-2, with a weak D call TRBD1 (6 bases). This CDR3 is built from 15 residues. V lost 5 bases and J 1 base, leaving 14 bases between the germline ends. From germline, CDR1 is SQVTM and CDR2 ANQGSEA. The CDR3 reads CSVLRPGQNTGELFF. In DNA form, the CDR3 reads TGCAGCGTTCTGCGACCGGGACAGAACACCGGGGAGCTGTTTTTT.

This sequence joins TRBV4-2 and TRBJ2-2; either TRBD1 or TRBD2 may supply D (5 bases each). V lost 0 bases to trimming and J lost 4 bases, with 12 bases between them. CDR1 is LGHNA, CDR2 YNFKEQ, per germline. The CDR3 is 16 residues long. The CDR3 sequence: CASSQDKTGTTGELFF. The DNA for the CDR3 is TGTGCCAGCAGCCAAGATAAGACCGGGACCACCGGGGAGCTGTTTTTT.

This clone was found once. The rearrangement joins TRBV6-6 to TRBJ2-5, with TRBD2 matching over 12 bases. This CDR3 region has 15 residues. The V gene's germline CDR1 is MNHNY and CDR2 SVGAGI (reference sequence). V gave up 5 bases and J gave up 5 bases; unmatched junction bases: 6. CDR3 sequence: CASSRLAGGMETQYF. For the CDR3, the DNA is TGTGCCAGCAGTCGGCTAGCGGGGGGGATGGAGACCCAGTACTTC.